These 26 T cell receptor beta chains were all obtained from the same sample, sequenced in a study of control samples from healthy donors and cancer patients (dated by TCRdb to about 2020). Preparation of the library involved the immunoSEQ multiplex PCR assay. TCRdb obtained this table from immuneACCESS and retained in-frame rearrangements with V and J assigned. These tables miss some clones; where compared with another copy, unresolved V genes account for less than half of the shortfall, and the remainder is unexplained. The sample table shows roughly 95,000 clones, and about 90% are seen once. Jointly, the top ten make up 14% of the sample. Input material: blood. The receptors originated from a man aged 25-40 years in good health.

The chain recombines TRBV11-3 with TRBJ2-5; D remains ambiguous. The V and J ends lost 0 bases and 3 bases respectively, with 8 bases between them. CDR1 is SGHNT and CDR2 is YENEEA in the germline V gene. The CDR3 sequence is 14 residues long. The CDR3 DNA reads TGTGCCAGCAGCTTAGATGACGGTAAAGAGACCCAGTACTTC. It encodes CASSLDDGKETQYF.

The J gene is TRBJ1-1, the V gene TRBV7-2; no clear D. V dropped 10 bases and J dropped 0 bases, with 15 bases sitting between them. CDR3 length: 14 amino acids. Germline CDR1 SGHTA, CDR2 FQGNSA. Here the CDR3 reads CANIGRVMNTEAFF. CDR3 DNA: TGTGCCAACATTGGGCGCGTCATGAACACTGAAGCTTTCTTT.

The rearrangement joins TRBV19 to TRBJ2-1; 7 nucleotides agree with TRBD2. After removal of 7 bases from V and 4 bases from J, the junction contained 10 bases not matched to a gene. Germline CDR1 reads LNHDA; CDR2 reads SQIVND (reference sequence). The CDR3 contains 15 residues. DNA for the CDR3: TGTGCCAGTATCGGGGACTATCGGACGTACAATGAGCAGTTCTTC. This codes for CASIGDYRTYNEQFF.

V gene TRBV9 combines with J gene TRBJ1-4; 7 bases match TRBD1. Unmatched junction bases numbered 7, after V lost 3 bases and J lost 5 bases. The germline V gene has CDR1 SGDLS and CDR2 YYNGEE. The CDR3 spans 15 residues. CDR3 DNA sequence: TGTGCCAGCAGCGCCGTGACAGGGCAAAATGAAAAACTGTTTTTT. The encoded protein is CASSAVTGQNEKLFF.

The V gene is TRBV28, the J gene TRBJ1-6; D is ambiguous. CDR1 and CDR2 from the germline V gene are MDHEN and SYDVKM. Trimming took 8 bases from V and 0 from J, leaving 20 bases between them. This CDR3 is 18 amino acids long. The CDR3 is CASGMRGSTNSYNSPLHF. The CDR3 DNA sequence: TGTGCCAGCGGAATGCGGGGATCAACTAACTCCTATAATTCACCCCTCCACTTT.

About this clone itself: This same CDR3 is encoded by further DNA sequences in the sample. CDR3 DNA: TGCGCCAGCAGCCCTGGACAGGGGCCGAACACCGGGGAGCTGTTTTTT. Translating it yields CASSPGQGPNTGELFF. This rearrangement joins TRBV4-1 to TRBJ2-2, with TRBD1 matching 9 bases. Germline lookup yields CDR1 MGHRA and CDR2 YSYEKL. The CDR3 extends over 16 amino acids. V lost 4 bases and J lost 0; bases outside the gene matches: 3.

In this sample, this clone turned up once. V is TRBV6-1 and J is TRBJ2-5; TRBD2 matches at 16 bases. The germline V gene encodes CDR1 MNHNS and CDR2 SASEGT. There are 19 residues in the CDR3. With V trimmed by 2 bases and J by 9 bases, 15 bases remained unmatched. DNA for the CDR3: TGTGCCAGCAGTGAACGACCGGGACTAGCGGGAGGGGATCCAAGGGCCCAGTACTTC. Amino acid sequence: CASSERPGLAGGDPRAQYF.

This clone has only a few counts. V usage is TRBV10-1 and J usage is TRBJ2-7; TRBD2 agrees at 11 bases. J gave up 6 bases and V 5 bases, and 3 bases lay outside the gene matches. The germline CDR1 and CDR2 sequences are WNHNN and SYGVQD (reference sequence). The CDR3 contains 13 residues. As DNA, the CDR3 is TGCGCCAGCAGTTTGACTAGCGGGACCGAGCAGTACTTC. Its protein is CASSLTSGTEQYF.

The chain recombines TRBV5-4 with TRBJ2-7; a weak D match, TRBD2 (5 bases). CDR1 is SGHNT and CDR2 is YYREEE in the germline V gene (reference sequence). V was cut by 0 bases and J by 7 bases, with 20 bases left in between. This CDR3 contains 16 residues. In DNA, the CDR3 is TGTGCCAGCAGCTTGGATGGGTTGAGGCGAGGGCGAGAGCAGTACTTC. Translating it yields CASSLDGLRRGREQYF.

The chain employs TRBV7-9 and TRBJ1-4, with 8 nucleotides matching TRBD1. The CDR3 has 14 residues. The J segment lost 8 bases and the V segment lost 5 bases, leaving 7 bases of the junction unmatched. From germline, CDR1 is SEHNR and CDR2 FQNEAQ (reference sequence). The CDR3 coding sequence is TGTGCCAGCAGCCGTCAGGGGGCGCGCGAAAAACTGTTTTTT. It codes for CASSRQGAREKLFF.

The chain carries TRBV6-1 and TRBJ2-4; 12 nucleotides agree with TRBD2. The germline gives CDR1 MNHNS, CDR2 SASEGT. This CDR3 region has 21 residues. V was clipped by 2 bases and J by 5 bases; unmatched bases: 19. The CDR3 spells CASSEFPPRLLAGGPENIQYF. The DNA for the CDR3 is TGTGCCAGCAGTGAATTTCCCCCCCGCCTACTAGCGGGAGGACCGGAAAACATTCAGTACTTC.

This clone was observed a handful of times. V gene TRBV19 combines with J gene TRBJ1-5; no clear D. Germline CDR1 is LNHDA and CDR2 is SQIVND (reference sequence). V was trimmed by 6 bases and J by 0 bases, leaving 6 bases between them. The CDR3 has 13 amino acids. DNA of the CDR3: TGTGCCAGTAGCCGAAATAGCAATCAGCCCCAGCATTTT. Translating it yields CASSRNSNQPQHF.

V usage is TRBV28 and J usage is TRBJ2-7; D not certain. Trimming removed 8 bases at V and 1 base at J, with 12 bases between. The CDR3 totals 13 residues. Germline assignment: CDR1 MDHEN and CDR2 SYDVKM. As DNA, the CDR3 is TGTGCCAGCGAAGATCGGATTTCCTACGAGCAGTACTTC. It specifies CASEDRISYEQYF.

The chain recombines TRBV5-1 with TRBJ2-1; 9 positions agree with TRBD2. The CDR3 loop spans 16 amino acids. Germline V gives CDR1 SGHRS, CDR2 YFSETQ. Losses at the gene ends were 3 bases for V and 5 bases for J; bases not matched to a gene: 9. In nucleotides, the CDR3 is TGCGCCAGCAGCTCTCCTAGCGGGACCGCTCACAATGAGCAGTTCTTC. Protein sequence: CASSSPSGTAHNEQFF.

J is TRBJ2-4 and V is TRBV4-1, with D uncertain. This CDR3 spans 18 amino acids. With 0 bases removed from V and 0 bases from J, the gap between germline ends came to 15 bases. Per germline, CDR1 MGHRA and CDR2 YSYEKL. This CDR3 is CASSQDFSVTPAKNIQYF. CDR3 sequence (DNA): TGCGCCAGCAGCCAAGATTTTTCGGTCACCCCAGCCAAAAACATTCAGTACTTC.

The count of this clone is one. The CDR3 protein is CACDTLGNAPSPYVYGYTF. CDR3 in DNA: TGTGCCTGTGACACCCTTGGCAACGCGCCGTCCCCTTACGTCTATGGCTACACCTTC. This chain joins TRBV30 and TRBJ1-2; D gene ambiguous. V gave up 6 bases and J gave up 4 bases, with 33 bases separating them. Germline CDR1 reads GTSNPN; CDR2 reads SVGIG (reference sequence). The CDR3 is 19 amino acids.

This clone ranks as medium-sized (0.01 to 0.1%). This chain links TRBV6-1 with TRBJ1-5; the D is unclear. Trimming removed 0 bases at V and 1 base at J, with 13 bases between. Germline CDR1 reads MNHNS; CDR2 reads SASEGT. The CDR3 runs 17 residues. The CDR3 DNA reads as TGTGCCAGCAGTGAAGCGGTGGCGGGAGTAAGCAATCAGCCCCAGCATTTT. Protein: CASSEAVAGVSNQPQHF.

The sample holds a few counts of this clone. The chain links TRBV7-2 to TRBJ1-5; 10 nucleotides match TRBD1. The germline gives CDR1 SGHTA, CDR2 FQGNSA. The V and J ends lost 4 bases and 8 bases, in that order; junction bases with no gene match: 2. The CDR3 sequence is 13 residues long. CDR3 amino acids: CASSYGQGEPQHF. CDR3 bases: TGTGCCAGCAGCTATGGACAGGGGGAGCCCCAGCATTTT.

The chain links TRBV28 to TRBJ1-1; D remains unclear. This CDR3 has 11 residues. Deletions cut 2 bases from V and 5 bases from J, with 3 bases between. Germline V gene data show CDR1 as MDHEN and CDR2 as SYDVKM. The chain's CDR3 is CASSLITEAFF. Written as DNA, the CDR3 is TGTGCCAGCAGTTTAATTACTGAAGCTTTCTTT.

The CDR3 bases are TGCGCCAGCAGCCCGGGACATGGCGCGAACACCGGGGAGCTGTTTTTT. Protein: CASSPGHGANTGELFF. The chain employs TRBV4-1 and TRBJ2-2; D is possibly TRBD1 (6 bases). Germline V gene lookup returns CDR1 MGHRA and CDR2 YSYEKL. The CDR3 length is 16 residues. Trimming pared 4 bases from V and 0 bases from J, leaving 12 bases between.

The genes are TRBV13 and TRBJ2-5, with D perhaps TRBD1 (5 bases). From germline, CDR1 is PRHDT and CDR2 FYEKMQ (reference sequence). The CDR3 runs to 16 residues. V dropped 0 bases and J dropped 4 bases, with 15 bases sitting between them. In nucleotides, the CDR3 is TGTGCCAGCAGCTTAGGAGTAGCAGGGCCGGTAGAGACCCAGTACTTC. Its protein is CASSLGVAGPVETQYF.

The chain combines TRBV7-2 with TRBJ2-7; D is perhaps TRBD2 (6 bases). Germline loops: CDR1 SGHTA, CDR2 FQGNSA. V was shortened by 5 bases and J by 0 bases, with 11 bases between the two germline ends. This CDR3 has 14 amino acids. This CDR3 is CASSQDSGSYEQYF. CDR3 sequence (DNA): TGTGCCAGCAGCCAGGATAGCGGCTCCTACGAGCAGTACTTC.

J is TRBJ1-2 and V is TRBV5-1, with D tentatively TRBD1 (5 bases). Germline V CDR1 and CDR2: SGHRS, YFSETQ. The CDR3 covers 15 residues. V was trimmed by 1 base and J by 0 bases, leaving 10 bases between them. In DNA, the CDR3 is TGCGCCAGCAGCTTGAGCGGGACGTCTAACTATGGCTACACCTTC. Protein: CASSLSGTSNYGYTF.

The chain is built from TRBV7-2 and TRBJ1-4, with D possibly being TRBD1 (6 bases). CDR3 size: 16 residues. CDR1 is SGHTA, CDR2 FQGNSA, per germline. The V and J ends lost 5 bases and 2 bases respectively, with 15 bases between them. CDR3 nucleotide sequence: TGTGCCAGCAGCCCGATCCGGGACACGACTAATGAAAAACTGTTTTTT. Amino acids: CASSPIRDTTNEKLFF.

This clone was counted a few times. The chain employs TRBV4-3 and TRBJ2-5; 7 nucleotides align to TRBD1. The CDR3 has 17 amino acids. Germline CDR1 LGHNA, CDR2 YSLEER. The V and J ends lost 0 bases and 4 bases, in that order; junction bases with no gene match: 11. In DNA, the CDR3 is TGCGCCAGCAGCCAAGATTTTAGAGACAGGGTGGGAGAGACCCAGTACTTC. It is translated as CASSQDFRDRVGETQYF.

The chain carries TRBV7-9 and TRBJ2-7, with 10 bases identical to TRBD1. Germline V gene lookup returns CDR1 SEHNR and CDR2 FQNEAQ (reference sequence). With 2 bases clipped from V and 3 bases from J, the junction kept 7 bases outside the gene matches. This CDR3 has 16 residues. The CDR3, as DNA: TGTGCCAGCAGCTTACTTCCGGGACAGGGGATCTACGAGCAGTACTTC. It translates to CASSLLPGQGIYEQYF.